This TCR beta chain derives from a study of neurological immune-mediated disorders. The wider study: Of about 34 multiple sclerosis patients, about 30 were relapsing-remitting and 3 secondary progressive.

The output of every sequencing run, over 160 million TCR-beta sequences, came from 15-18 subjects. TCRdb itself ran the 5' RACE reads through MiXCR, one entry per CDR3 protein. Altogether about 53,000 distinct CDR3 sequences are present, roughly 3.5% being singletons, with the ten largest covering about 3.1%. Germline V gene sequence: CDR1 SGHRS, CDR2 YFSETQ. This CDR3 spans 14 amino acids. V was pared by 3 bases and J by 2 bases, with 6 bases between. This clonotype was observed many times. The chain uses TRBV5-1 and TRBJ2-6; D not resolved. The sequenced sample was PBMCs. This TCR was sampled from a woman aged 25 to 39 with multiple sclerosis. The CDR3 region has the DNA TGCGCCAGCAGCTCCTTTACTGGGGCCAACGTCCTGACTTTC. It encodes CASSSFTGANVLTF.